This T cell receptor beta chain was retrieved from a study of identical twins. For this clonotype: The antigen is undetermined.

Overall study findings and caveats: Out-of-frame sharing of TCR alpha in monozygotic twins was underestimated by models. Fewer insertions marked abundant cord blood beta clonotypes; young adult naive trended weakly, memory not at all.

From the 5' RACE reads, TCRdb called clonotypes with MiXCR, one entry per CDR3 protein. The sample gives around 370,000 distinct CDR3 sequences, approximately 9.1% of which show up once; 8.5% to 10% is in the top ten. Germline-derived CDR1 and CDR2 are KGHSH and LQKENI. The CDR3 is 15 amino acids. V was pared by 0 bases and J by 4 bases, with 9 bases between. This TCR derives from a woman in her fifties or sixties in good health. The rearrangement joins TRBV18 to TRBJ2-2; D might be TRBD2 (5 bases). Material for sequencing was naive T cells sorted from blood. In nucleotides, the CDR3 is TGTGCCAGCTCACCACCTAGGACTGGCACCGGGGAGCTGTTTTTT. The encoded protein is CASSPPRTGTGELFF.